This T cell receptor (beta chain) is from a study of blood T cell repertoires in COVID-19. Study in general: Researchers got acute and convalescent COVID-19 samples from the United States, Italy and Spain. From T cells, B-cell-depleted T cells, or PBMCs came the material, which was cDNA or gDNA.

Authors' processing steps: Counts of nucleated cells, estimated from reference gene primer amplification, were obtained. Measured with immunoSEQ multiplex PCR; TCRdb has only the in-frame clones, and not every one. V, J and clone size were drawn from that table, and D and trimming were deduced from the DNA. The sample lists around 230,000 clones; around 85% were seen once. V shed 6 bases and J 4 bases; nucleotides not matched to a gene: 6. Germline CDR1 SNHLY, CDR2 FYNNEI. This CDR3 contains 14 residues. This receptor was taken from a woman of 80 years or more with acute or convalescent COVID-19. Sequenced: peripheral blood. The rearrangement joins TRBV2 to TRBJ1-3; 7 bases map to TRBD1. CDR3 DNA: TGTGCCAGCAGATCCGGGACAGTGGGAAACACCATATATTTT. Protein sequence: CASRSGTVGNTIYF.